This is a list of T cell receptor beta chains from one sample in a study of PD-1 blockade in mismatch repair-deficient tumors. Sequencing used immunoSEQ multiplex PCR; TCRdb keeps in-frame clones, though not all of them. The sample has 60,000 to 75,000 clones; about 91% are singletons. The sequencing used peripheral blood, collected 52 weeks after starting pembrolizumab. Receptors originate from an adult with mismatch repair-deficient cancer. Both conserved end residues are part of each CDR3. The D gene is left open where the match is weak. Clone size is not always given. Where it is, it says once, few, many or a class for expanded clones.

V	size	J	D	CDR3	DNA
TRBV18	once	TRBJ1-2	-	CASSPTRTIWAYGYTF	TGTGCCAGCTCACCAACCCGGACAATTTGGGCTTATGGCTACACCTTC
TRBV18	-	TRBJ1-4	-	CASSPVGTTGEKLFF	TGTGCCAGCTCACCAGTAGGGACAACGGGTGAAAAACTGTTTTTT
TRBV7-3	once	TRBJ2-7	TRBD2	CASSLMAGGPNEQYF	TGTGCCAGCAGCTTAATGGCGGGAGGGCCGAACGAGCAGTACTTC
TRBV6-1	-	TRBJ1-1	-	CASSERFDTEAFF	TGTGCCAGCAGTGAAAGGTTTGACACTGAAGCTTTCTTT
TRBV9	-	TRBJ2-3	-	CASSVVSEWGDSGTDTQYF	TGTGCCAGCAGCGTAGTTTCTGAGTGGGGAGACTCTGGCACAGATACGCAGTATTTT
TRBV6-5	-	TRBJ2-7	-	CASGGWAGGFYEQYF	TGTGCCAGCGGAGGGTGGGCAGGGGGATTTTACGAGCAGTACTTC
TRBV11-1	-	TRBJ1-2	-	CASSPSEYYGYTF	TGTGCCAGCAGCCCCTCAGAGTACTATGGCTACACCTTC
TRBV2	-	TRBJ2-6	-	CASSELYRSSGANVLTF	TGTGCCAGCAGTGAGTTGTACAGAAGCTCTGGGGCCAACGTCCTGACTTTC
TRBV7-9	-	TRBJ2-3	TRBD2	CASSLASRLAGTDTQYF	TGTGCCAGCAGCTTAGCGAGTAGACTAGCGGGAACAGATACGCAGTATTTT
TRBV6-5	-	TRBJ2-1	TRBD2	CASRALAGAYNEQFF	TGTGCCAGCAGGGCCCTAGCGGGGGCCTACAATGAGCAGTTCTTC
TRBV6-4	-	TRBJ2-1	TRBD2	CASSELAGEDEQFF	TGTGCCAGCAGTGAACTAGCGGGAGAGGATGAGCAGTTCTTC
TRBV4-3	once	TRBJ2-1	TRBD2	CASSQDVAGGPSRQFF	TGCGCCAGCAGCCAAGATGTCGCGGGAGGGCCATCTCGGCAGTTCTTC
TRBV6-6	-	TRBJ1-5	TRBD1	CASRDTGGTQPQHF	TGTGCCAGCAGAGATACAGGGGGCACGCAGCCCCAGCATTTT
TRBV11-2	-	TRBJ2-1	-	CASSVRDNYNEQFF	TGTGCCAGCAGCGTCCGGGACAATTACAATGAGCAGTTCTTC
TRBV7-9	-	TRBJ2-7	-	CASSEAGQKAYEQYF	TGTGCCAGCAGCGAGGCGGGACAGAAAGCCTACGAGCAGTACTTC
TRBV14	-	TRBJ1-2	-	CASSQESPGALNYGYTF	TGTGCCAGCAGCCAAGAGTCTCCCGGGGCACTAAACTATGGCTACACCTTC
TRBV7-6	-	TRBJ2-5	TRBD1	CASTLDPGGGETQYF	TGTGCCAGCACCTTGGATCCAGGGGGCGGCGAGACCCAGTACTTC
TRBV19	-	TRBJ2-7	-	CASNREGYEQYF	TGTGCCAGTAACAGGGAGGGCTACGAGCAGTACTTC
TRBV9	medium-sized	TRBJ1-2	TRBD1	CASSASSTGTGGHYGYTF	TGTGCCAGCAGCGCCTCGTCCACCGGGACAGGGGGCCACTATGGCTACACCTTC
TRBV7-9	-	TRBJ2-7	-	CASTQDAYEQYF	TGTGCCAGCACTCAGGACGCCTACGAGCAGTACTTC
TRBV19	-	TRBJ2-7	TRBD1	CASSTRQGAVLYEQYF	TGTGCCAGTAGTACCCGACAGGGGGCTGTTTTATACGAGCAGTACTTC
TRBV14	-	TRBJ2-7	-	CASAAGYEQYF	TGTGCCAGCGCCGCCGGTTACGAGCAGTACTTC
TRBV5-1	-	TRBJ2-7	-	CASSPPATESSYEQYF	TGCGCCAGCAGCCCCCCGGCGACGGAAAGCTCCTACGAGCAGTACTTC
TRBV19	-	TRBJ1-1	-	CASSLAGMNTEAFF	TGTGCCAGTAGTTTAGCAGGGATGAACACTGAAGCTTTCTTT
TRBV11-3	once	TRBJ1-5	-	CASSLGDQPQHF	TGTGCCAGCAGCTTAGGGGATCAGCCCCAGCATTTT
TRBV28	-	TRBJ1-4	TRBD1	CASSLWDRGLFEEKLFF	TGTGCCAGCAGTTTATGGGACAGGGGGCTTTTTGAGGAAAAACTGTTTTTT
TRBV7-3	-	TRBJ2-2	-	CASSFSTTGTGELFF	TGTGCCAGCAGCTTTTCCACCACAGGGACCGGGGAGCTGTTTTTT
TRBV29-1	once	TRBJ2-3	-	CSVESPETYTDTQYF	TGCAGCGTTGAGTCCCCAGAGACCTACACAGATACGCAGTATTTT
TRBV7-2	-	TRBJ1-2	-	CASARHTNYGYTF	TGTGCCAGCGCCAGACATACTAACTATGGCTACACCTTC
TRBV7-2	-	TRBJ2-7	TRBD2	CASSLEAAGFYEQYF	TGTGCCAGCAGCTTAGAGGCAGCGGGATTCTACGAGCAGTACTTC
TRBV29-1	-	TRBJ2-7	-	CSVDMGSYEQYF	TGCAGCGTAGACATGGGCTCCTACGAGCAGTACTTC
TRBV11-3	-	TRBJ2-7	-	CASSQYTDSYEQYF	TGTGCCAGCAGTCAATATACGGATTCCTACGAGCAGTACTTC